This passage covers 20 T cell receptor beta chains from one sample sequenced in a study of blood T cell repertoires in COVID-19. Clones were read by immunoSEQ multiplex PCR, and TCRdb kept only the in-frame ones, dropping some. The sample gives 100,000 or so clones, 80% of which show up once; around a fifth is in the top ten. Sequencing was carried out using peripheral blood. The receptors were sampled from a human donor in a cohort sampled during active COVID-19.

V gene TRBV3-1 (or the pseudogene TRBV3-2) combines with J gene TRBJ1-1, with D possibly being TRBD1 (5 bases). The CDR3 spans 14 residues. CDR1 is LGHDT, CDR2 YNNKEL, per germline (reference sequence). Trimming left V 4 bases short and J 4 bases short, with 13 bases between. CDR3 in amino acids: CASSLLGGVTEAFF. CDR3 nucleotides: TGTGCCAGCAGCCTTCTCGGGGGGGTCACTGAAGCTTTCTTT.

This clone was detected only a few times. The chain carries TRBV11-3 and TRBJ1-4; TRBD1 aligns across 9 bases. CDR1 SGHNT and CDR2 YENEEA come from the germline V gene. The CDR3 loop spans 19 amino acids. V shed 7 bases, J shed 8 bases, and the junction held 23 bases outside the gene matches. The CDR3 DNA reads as TGTGCCAGCACCCATTTTCCCCACCCTCAACAGGGGGCAGGGGAAAAACTGTTTTTT. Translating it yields CASTHFPHPQQGAGEKLFF.

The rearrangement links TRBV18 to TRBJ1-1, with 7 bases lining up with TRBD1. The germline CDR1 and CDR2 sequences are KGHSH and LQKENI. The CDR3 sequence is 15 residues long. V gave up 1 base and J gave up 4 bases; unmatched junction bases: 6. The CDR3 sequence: CASSPHGQALTEAFF. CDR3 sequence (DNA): TGTGCCAGCTCACCACACGGACAGGCTCTCACTGAAGCTTTCTTT. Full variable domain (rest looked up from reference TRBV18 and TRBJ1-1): NAGVMQNPRHLVRRRGQEARLRCSPMKGHSHVYWYRQLPEEGLKFMVYLQKENIIDESGMPKERFSAEFPKEGPSILRIQQVVRGDSAAYFCASSPHGQALTEAFFGQGTRLTVV.

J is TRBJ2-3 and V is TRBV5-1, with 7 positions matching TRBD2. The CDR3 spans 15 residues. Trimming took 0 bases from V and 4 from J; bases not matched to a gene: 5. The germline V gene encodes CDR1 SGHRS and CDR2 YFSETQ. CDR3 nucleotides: TGCGCCAGCAGCTTGGGTGGGAGGGCCTCAGATACGCAGTATTTT. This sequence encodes CASSLGGRASDTQYF.

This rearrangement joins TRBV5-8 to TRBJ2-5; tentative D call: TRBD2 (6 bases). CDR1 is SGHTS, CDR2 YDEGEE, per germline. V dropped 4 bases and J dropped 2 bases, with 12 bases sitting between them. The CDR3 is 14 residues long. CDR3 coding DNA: TGTGCCAGCAGCCCCGGACTAACTCAAGAGACCCAGTACTTC. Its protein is CASSPGLTQETQYF.

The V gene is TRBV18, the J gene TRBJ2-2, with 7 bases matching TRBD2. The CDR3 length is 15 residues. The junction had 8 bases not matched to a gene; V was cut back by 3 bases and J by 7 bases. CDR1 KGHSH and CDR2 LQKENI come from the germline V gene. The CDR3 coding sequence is TGTGCCAGCTCACCGGGGCGGGAGAAAAGCGGGGAGCTGTTTTTT. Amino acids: CASSPGREKSGELFF.

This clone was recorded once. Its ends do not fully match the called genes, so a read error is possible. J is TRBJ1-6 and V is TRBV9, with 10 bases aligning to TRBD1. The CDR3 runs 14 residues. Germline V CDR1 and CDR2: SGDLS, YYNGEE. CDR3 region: CASGVPGQGSPLHF. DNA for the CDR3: TGTGCCAGCGGCGTCCCGGGACAGGGGTCACCCCTCCACTTT.

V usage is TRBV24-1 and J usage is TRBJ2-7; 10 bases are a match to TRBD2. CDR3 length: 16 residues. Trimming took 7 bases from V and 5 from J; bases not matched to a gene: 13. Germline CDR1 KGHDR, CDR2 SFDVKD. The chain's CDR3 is CATSHRLSGRHDEQYF. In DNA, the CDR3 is TGTGCCACCAGCCACAGACTTAGCGGGAGGCACGACGAGCAGTACTTC.

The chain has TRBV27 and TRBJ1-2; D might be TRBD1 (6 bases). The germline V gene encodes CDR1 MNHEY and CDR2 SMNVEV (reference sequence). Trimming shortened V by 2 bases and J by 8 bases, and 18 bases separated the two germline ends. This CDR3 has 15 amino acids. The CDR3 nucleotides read TGTGCCAGCAGTTTAGCTGCCAGGGGTCCCCTCGGCTACACCTTC. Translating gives CASSLAARGPLGYTF.

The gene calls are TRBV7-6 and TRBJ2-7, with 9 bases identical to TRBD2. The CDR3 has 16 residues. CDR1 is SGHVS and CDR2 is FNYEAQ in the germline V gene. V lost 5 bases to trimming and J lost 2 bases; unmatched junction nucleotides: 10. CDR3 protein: CASSPNLAGGPYEQYF. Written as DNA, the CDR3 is TGTGCCAGCAGCCCCAACCTTGCGGGAGGGCCCTACGAGCAGTACTTC. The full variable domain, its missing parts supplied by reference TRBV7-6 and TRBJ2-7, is GAGVSQSPRYKVTKRGQDVALRCDPISGHVSLYWYRQALGQGPEFLTYFNYEAQQDKSGLPNDRFSAERPEGSISTLTIQRTEQRDSAMYRCASSPNLAGGPYEQYFGPGTRLTVT.

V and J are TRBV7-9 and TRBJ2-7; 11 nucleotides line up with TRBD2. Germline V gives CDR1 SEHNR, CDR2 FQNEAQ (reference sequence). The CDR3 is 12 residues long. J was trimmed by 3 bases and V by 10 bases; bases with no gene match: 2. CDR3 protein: CATGTSGYEQYF. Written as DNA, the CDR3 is TGTGCCACTGGGACTAGCGGCTACGAGCAGTACTTC.

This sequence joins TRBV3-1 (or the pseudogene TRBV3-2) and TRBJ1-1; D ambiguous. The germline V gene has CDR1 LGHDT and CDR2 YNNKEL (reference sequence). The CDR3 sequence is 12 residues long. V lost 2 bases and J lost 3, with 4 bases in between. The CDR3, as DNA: TGTGCCAGCAGCCAATCTGACACTGAAGCTTTCTTT. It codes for CASSQSDTEAFF.

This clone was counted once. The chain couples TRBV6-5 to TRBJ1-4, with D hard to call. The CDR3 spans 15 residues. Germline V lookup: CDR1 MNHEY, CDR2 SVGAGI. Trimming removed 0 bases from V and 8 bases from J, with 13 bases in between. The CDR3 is CASSYSYPEREKLFF. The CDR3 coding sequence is TGTGCCAGCAGTTACTCATACCCCGAGCGGGAAAAACTGTTTTTT.

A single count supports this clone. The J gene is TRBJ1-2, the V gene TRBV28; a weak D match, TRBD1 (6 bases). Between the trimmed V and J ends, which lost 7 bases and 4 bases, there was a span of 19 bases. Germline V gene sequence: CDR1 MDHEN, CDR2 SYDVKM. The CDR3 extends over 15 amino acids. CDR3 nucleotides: TGTGCCAGCACTCCAACCAAGGGGGGGGGCTATGGCTACACCTTC. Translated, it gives CASTPTKGGGYGYTF.

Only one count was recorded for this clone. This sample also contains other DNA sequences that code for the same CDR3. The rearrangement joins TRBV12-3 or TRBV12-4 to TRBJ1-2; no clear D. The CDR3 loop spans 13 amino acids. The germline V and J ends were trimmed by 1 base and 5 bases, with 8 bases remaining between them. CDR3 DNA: TGTGCCAGCAGTTTAGACTCGGGTTATGGCTACACCTTC. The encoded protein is CASSLDSGYGYTF.

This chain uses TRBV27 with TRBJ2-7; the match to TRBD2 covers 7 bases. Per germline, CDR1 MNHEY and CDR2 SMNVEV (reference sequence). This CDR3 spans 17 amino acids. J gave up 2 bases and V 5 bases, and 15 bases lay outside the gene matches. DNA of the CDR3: TGTGCCAGCAGTACCCGCCTCGGGACTACCCAGCCCTACGAGCAGTACTTC. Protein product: CASSTRLGTTQPYEQYF.

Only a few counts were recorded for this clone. CDR3 sequence (DNA): TGTGCCAGCAGTGAAAGCAGGTTGCAATATTCACCCCTCCACTTT. The encoded protein is CASSESRLQYSPLHF. The chain joins TRBV6-1 to TRBJ1-6; D is uncertain. Germline values: CDR1 MNHNS, CDR2 SASEGT. Trimming took 2 bases from V and 8 from J, leaving 13 bases between them. This CDR3 contains 15 residues.

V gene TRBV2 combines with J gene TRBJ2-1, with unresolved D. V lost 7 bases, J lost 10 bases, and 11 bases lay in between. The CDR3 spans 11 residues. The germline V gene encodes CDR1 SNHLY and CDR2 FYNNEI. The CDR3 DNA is TGTGCCAGCATTCTTAACATAGAGCAGTTCTTC. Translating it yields CASILNIEQFF.

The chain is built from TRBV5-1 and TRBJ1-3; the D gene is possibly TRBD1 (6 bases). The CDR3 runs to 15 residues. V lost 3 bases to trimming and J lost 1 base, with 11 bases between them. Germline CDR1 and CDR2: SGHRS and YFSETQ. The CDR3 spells CASSSTGLSGNTIYF. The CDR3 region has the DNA TGCGCCAGCAGCTCGACAGGTCTTTCTGGAAACACCATATATTTT.

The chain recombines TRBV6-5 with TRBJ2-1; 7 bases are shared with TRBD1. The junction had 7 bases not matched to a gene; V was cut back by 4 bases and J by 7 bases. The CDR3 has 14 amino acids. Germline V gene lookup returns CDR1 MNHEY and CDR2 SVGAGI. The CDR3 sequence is CASSSWTGANEQFF. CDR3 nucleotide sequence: TGTGCCAGCAGTTCTTGGACAGGAGCGAATGAGCAGTTCTTC.